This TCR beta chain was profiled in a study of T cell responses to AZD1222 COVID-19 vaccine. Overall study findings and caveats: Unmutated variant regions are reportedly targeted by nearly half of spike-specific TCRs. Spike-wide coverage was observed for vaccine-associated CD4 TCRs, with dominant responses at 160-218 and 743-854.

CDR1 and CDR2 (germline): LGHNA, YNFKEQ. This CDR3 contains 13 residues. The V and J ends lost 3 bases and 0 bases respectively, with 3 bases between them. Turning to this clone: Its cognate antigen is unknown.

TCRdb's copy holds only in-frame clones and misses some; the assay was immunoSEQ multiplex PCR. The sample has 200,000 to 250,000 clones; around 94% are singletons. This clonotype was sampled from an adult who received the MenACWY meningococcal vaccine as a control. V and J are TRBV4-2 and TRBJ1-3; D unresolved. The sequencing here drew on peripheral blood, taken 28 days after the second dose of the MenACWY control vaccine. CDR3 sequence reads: CASSHGSGNTIYF. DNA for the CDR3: TGTGCCAGCAGCCACGGCTCTGGAAACACCATATATTTT.